Listed here is a single T cell receptor (beta chain). As yet, its antigen is unknown. Exclusion applied to patients with autoimmune disease history or systemic immunosuppression. Patients had blood sampled at baseline and again on cycle 4 day 1 and cycle 7 day 1. Sequencing was performed with immunoSEQ multiplex PCR; in TCRdb, only in-frame clones are kept and a portion is missing. The sample shows more than 55,000 clones, 79% of them seen only once. This sample was taken from a study of OX40 agonist ivuxolimab in advanced cancers. General study results and limits: Both blood CD4+ and CD8+ T cells showed clonal growth by week 6 at 0.1 to 3.0 mg/kg.

V was pared by 4 bases and J by 1 base, with 5 bases of the junction left unmatched. Germline CDR1 is MNHEY and CDR2 is SVGAGI. This CDR3 contains 15 residues. This TCR derives from an adult with an advanced solid tumor such as melanoma, head and neck, liver or kidney cancer. This material consisted of CD4+ or CD8+ T cells sorted from blood, taken in a trial of the OX40 agonist ivuxolimab. The chain links TRBV6-5 to TRBJ1-1, with 8 bases that match TRBD1. This CDR3 is CASSSRQGRNTEAFF. DNA of the CDR3: TGTGCCAGCAGTTCCCGACAGGGGAGGAACACTGAAGCTTTCTTT.